The 5 T cell receptor beta chains below come from one sample, sequenced in a study of T cell responses to AZD1222 COVID-19 vaccine. Generated by immunoSEQ multiplex PCR, the TCRdb table keeps only in-frame clones and is missing some. The profile shows tens of thousands of clones, 87% of them singletons. Sequenced here: peripheral blood, sampled 28 days after the second AZD1222 dose. These receptors came from an adult who received the AZD1222 COVID-19 vaccine.

The CDR3 protein is CASSPFEGMGNEQFF. For the CDR3, the DNA is TGTGCCAGCAGCCCTTTTGAAGGGATGGGCAATGAGCAGTTCTTC. This rearrangement joins TRBV11-2 to TRBJ2-1; D is undetermined. Germline CDR1 reads SGHAT; CDR2 reads FQNNGV. Between the trimmed V and J ends, which lost 5 bases and 6 bases, there was a span of 17 bases. The CDR3 contains 15 residues.

The chain carries TRBV19 and TRBJ1-1, with 7 nucleotides matching TRBD1. After removal of 4 bases from V and 4 bases from J, the junction contained 3 bases not matched to a gene. CDR1 and CDR2 (germline): LNHDA, SQIVND (reference sequence). The CDR3 sequence is 13 residues long. The CDR3 spells CASSTTGATEAFF. DNA of the CDR3: TGTGCCAGTAGTACCACAGGGGCCACTGAAGCTTTCTTT.

The V call is TRBV11-3, the J call TRBJ1-6; D remains ambiguous. The CDR3 spans 13 residues. With 1 base removed from V and 7 bases from J, the gap between germline ends came to 5 bases. CDR1 and CDR2 from the germline V gene are SGHNT and YENEEA. The CDR3 loop reads CASSLVRNSPLHF. The DNA of the CDR3 is TGTGCCAGCAGCTTAGTCAGGAATTCACCCCTCCACTTT.

This sequence joins TRBV7-8 and TRBJ1-3; D is undetermined. The V gene's germline CDR1 is SGHVS and CDR2 FQNEAQ. CDR3 length equals 16 residues. V was cut by 6 bases and J by 0 bases, with 15 bases left in between. CDR3 in DNA: TGTGCCAGCAGAAACCCGGCGGCGGGCTCTGGAAACACCATATATTTT. Its translation: CASRNPAAGSGNTIYF.

The chain has TRBV3-1 (or the pseudogene TRBV3-2) and TRBJ1-1, with a possible D match to TRBD1 (6 bases). Trimming took off 3 bases at V and 1 base at J, with 9 bases between the two ends. There are 14 residues in the CDR3. Germline V CDR1 and CDR2: LGHDT, YNNKEL (reference sequence). CDR3 sequence reads: CASSHHRENTEAFF. As DNA, the CDR3 is TGTGCCAGCAGCCACCACAGGGAGAACACTGAAGCTTTCTTT.